The rows below give T cell receptor beta chains drawn from one sample of a study of T cells in Graves' hyperthyroidism and ophthalmopathy. TCRdb re-called the multiplex PCR reads through MiXCR, storing one row per CDR3 protein. The data hold a few hundred thousand distinct CDR3 sequences, with roughly 20% observed a single time. Sequencing was carried out using blood. These receptors were collected from a woman in her forties or fifties with Graves' hyperthyroidism. Each CDR3 is given with its conserved first and last residue. The order of the fields is D gene, V gene, clone size, J gene, CDR3 DNA, CDR3 protein. The D gene is left open where the match is weak. Some rows mark clone size as missing; the rest say once, few, many or name a class of expanded clone.

D: -; V: TRBV20-1; size: -; J: TRBJ2-3; DNA: TGCAGTGCAGAGGAGGAATCAGATACGCAGTATTTT; CDR3: CSAEEESDTQYF
D: TRBD2; V: TRBV7-9; size: few; J: TRBJ2-3; DNA: TGTGCCAGCAGCCGTAGCGGGGGCCGCACAGATACGCAGTATTTT; CDR3: CASSRSGGRTDTQYF
D: TRBD2; V: TRBV18; size: -; J: TRBJ2-3; DNA: TGTGCCAGCTCACCACTCCCCCTGCGGGAGGGGGCAGATACGCAGTATTTT; CDR3: CASSPLPLREGADTQYF
D: TRBD1; V: TRBV12-3/TRBV12-4; size: many; J: TRBJ1-2; DNA: TGTGCCAGCAGCCAAACACAGGGGATAATCTCTGGCTACACCTTC; CDR3: CASSQTQGIISGYTF
D: TRBD1; V: TRBV20-1; size: -; J: TRBJ1-6; DNA: TGCAGTGCTAGAGGGGGACAGTCTAATTCACCCCTCCACTTT; CDR3: CSARGGQSNSPLHF
D: TRBD2; V: TRBV7-2; size: -; J: TRBJ2-3; DNA: TGTGCCAGCAGCTTAGGGGCCAGCGGGGGACTAGATACGCAGTATTTT; CDR3: CASSLGASGGLDTQYF
D: TRBD2; V: TRBV5-6; size: many; J: TRBJ2-1; DNA: TGTGCCAGCAGCGATGGACTAGCGGGAGTTCATGAGCAGTTCTTC; CDR3: CASSDGLAGVHEQFF
D: -; V: TRBV11-1; size: -; J: TRBJ2-7; DNA: TGTGCCAGCAGCTTTGACAACAGCTTCTACGAGCAGTACTTC; CDR3: CASSFDNSFYEQYF
D: -; V: TRBV28; size: many; J: TRBJ1-1; DNA: TGTGCCAGCAGTACGAACAGCCTAGGCACTGAAGCTTTCTTT; CDR3: CASSTNSLGTEAFF
D: TRBD1; V: TRBV6-1; size: few; J: TRBJ2-6; DNA: TGTGCCAGCAGTTCGACAGGGATCTCTGGGGCCAACGTCCTGACTTTC; CDR3: CASSSTGISGANVLTF
D: -; V: TRBV28; size: many; J: TRBJ2-3; DNA: TGTGCCAGCAGTTTAATAGGACAGAGCACAGATACGCAGTATTTT; CDR3: CASSLIGQSTDTQYF
D: -; V: TRBV7-3; size: many; J: TRBJ1-5; DNA: TGTGCCAGCAGCTTAACGTCAGATCAGCCCCAGCATTTT; CDR3: CASSLTSDQPQHF
D: TRBD1; V: TRBV7-2; size: once; J: TRBJ1-2; DNA: TGTGCCAGCAGCAGAGTCCCGGGACAGGGGTCCTACACCTTC; CDR3: CASSRVPGQGSYTF
D: -; V: TRBV28; size: many; J: TRBJ2-7; DNA: TGTGCCAGCAGTCGCCTCCCCGACGAGCAGTACTTC; CDR3: CASSRLPDEQYF
D: TRBD1; V: TRBV27; size: -; J: TRBJ1-2; DNA: TGTGCCAGCAGCCCTCGACCAATGACAGGGAGTGGCTACACCTTC; CDR3: CASSPRPMTGSGYTF
D: -; V: TRBV11-2; size: many; J: TRBJ1-1; DNA: TGTGCCAGCAGCGGGAACACTGAAGCTTTCTTT; CDR3: CASSGNTEAFF
D: -; V: TRBV6-1; size: few; J: TRBJ1-1; DNA: TGTGCCAGCAGTGTACCCGATACTGAAGCTTTCTTT; CDR3: CASSVPDTEAFF
D: -; V: TRBV11-2; size: many; J: TRBJ1-1; DNA: TGTGCCAGCAGCTTAGCTAGGGGGAACACTGAAGCTTTCTTT; CDR3: CASSLARGNTEAFF
D: -; V: TRBV6-2/TRBV6-3; size: many; J: TRBJ2-5; DNA: TGTGCCAGCAGCGACGACTTTGCAGCGGGCGTCCAAGAGACCCAGTACTTC; CDR3: CASSDDFAAGVQETQYF
D: -; V: TRBV28; size: many; J: TRBJ2-7; DNA: TGTGCCAGCAGTCCTCCCGTAGGGCAGTGGAACTCCTACGAGCAGTACTTC; CDR3: CASSPPVGQWNSYEQYF
D: TRBD1; V: TRBV6-2/TRBV6-3; size: many; J: TRBJ1-1; DNA: TGTGCCAGCAGTCGATCCGGGACAGGGGCCACTGAAGCTTTCTTT; CDR3: CASSRSGTGATEAFF
D: -; V: TRBV12-3/TRBV12-4; size: many; J: TRBJ1-1; DNA: TGTGCCAGCAGCCGACAGACGATCCACACTGAAGCTTTCTTT; CDR3: CASSRQTIHTEAFF
D: -; V: TRBV7-8; size: many; J: TRBJ2-1; DNA: TGTGCCAGCAGCTTCGAGCGGGTTTCCTACAATGAGCAGTTCTTC; CDR3: CASSFERVSYNEQFF
D: -; V: TRBV27; size: many; J: TRBJ2-3; DNA: TGTGCCAGCACCTCTAGGCTAGATACGCAGTATTTT; CDR3: CASTSRLDTQYF
D: TRBD2; V: TRBV28; size: many; J: TRBJ2-1; DNA: TGTGCCAGCAGCGGAACGCTAGCGGGAGCGCACAATGAGCAGTTCTTC; CDR3: CASSGTLAGAHNEQFF
D: TRBD2; V: TRBV4-1; size: -; J: TRBJ2-3; DNA: TGCGCCAGCAGCCGCGACTTGGGACTAGCGGGCGACACAGATACGCAGTATTTT; CDR3: CASSRDLGLAGDTDTQYF
D: TRBD2; V: TRBV10-3; size: -; J: TRBJ2-2; DNA: TGTGCCATCGGGGGACTAGCGGTTTCCGGGGAGCTGTTTTTT; CDR3: CAIGGLAVSGELFF
D: TRBD1; V: TRBV19; size: few; J: TRBJ1-1; DNA: TGTGCCAGTAGTATTGAGGGGGCGCGGAACACTGAAGCTTTCTTT; CDR3: CASSIEGARNTEAFF
D: TRBD2; V: TRBV12-3/TRBV12-4; size: many; J: TRBJ2-3; DNA: TGTGCCAGCAGTTTTTGGGGGAGGGCCGAAGATACGCAGTATTTT; CDR3: CASSFWGRAEDTQYF
D: TRBD1; V: TRBV3-1; size: many; J: TRBJ1-4; DNA: TGTGCCAGCAGCCAAGGGGACAGTTCAACTAATGAAAAACTGTTTTTT; CDR3: CASSQGDSSTNEKLFF
D: -; V: TRBV28; size: many; J: TRBJ1-5; DNA: TGTGCCAGCAGTTTATTCGGACAGATCAATCAGCCCCAGCATTTT; CDR3: CASSLFGQINQPQHF
D: -; V: TRBV6-1; size: -; J: TRBJ2-1; DNA: TGTGCCAGCAGTCTGGGGGGCTGGCATGAGCAGTTCTTC; CDR3: CASSLGGWHEQFF
D: -; V: TRBV28; size: -; J: TRBJ2-1; DNA: TGTGCCAGCAGTACTAGCAAAAGATACAATGAGCAGTTCTTC; CDR3: CASSTSKRYNEQFF
D: -; V: TRBV19; size: -; J: TRBJ1-2; DNA: TGTGCCAGTAGTATAGGAGGGACGGACTTCTATGGCTACACCTTC; CDR3: CASSIGGTDFYGYTF